This T cell receptor beta chain stems from a study of glioma-infiltrating T cells after dendritic cell vaccination. The PCR used 60 V beta and 13 J beta primers. Profiling relied on immunoSEQ multiplex PCR, and the TCRdb table lists in-frame clones only, not all of them. Found here are 70,000 to 100,000 clones, 83% of them singletons; the top ten hold under 7%. Comment on this clone: What it recognizes is unknown.

Trimming cost V 8 bases and J 0 bases, with 28 bases left between them. CDR3 length equals 19 residues. Germline CDR1 reads LNHDA; CDR2 reads SQIVND (reference sequence). Study-level results: Longer survival after dendritic cell vaccination followed higher pretreatment TIL content.

As for time point: after dendritic cell vaccination, including at tumor progression/relapse. Before vaccination, two weeks after the third vaccination, and at progression, PBMC were collected. This TCR derives from a human donor with glioblastoma. The chain combines TRBV19 with TRBJ1-2; perhaps TRBD1 as D (6 bases). The sequencing used blood, collected after dendritic cell vaccination. DNA for the CDR3: TGTGCCAGTTTTTCTCCTCTCTCGACAGGCCCATTCGCTAACTATGGCTACACCTTC. This codes for CASFSPLSTGPFANYGYTF.